This passage covers 21 T cell receptor beta chains from one sample sequenced in a study of response to subunit inactivated influenza vaccine. TCRdb reprocessed the RT-PCR reads via MiXCR and lists one record per CDR3 protein. The top ten hold 10% of the sample, which has more than 700,000 distinct CDR3 sequences, 21% seen once. Sequencing was performed on PBMCs from blood, taken less than 6 days after vaccination. These receptors were collected from a man over 45 who received an inactivated influenza vaccine.

V gene TRBV19 combines with J gene TRBJ2-2, with D uncertain. Germline V lookup: CDR1 LNHDA, CDR2 SQIVND (reference sequence). There are 15 residues in the CDR3. The V end lost 6 bases, the J end lost 0 bases, and 11 bases lay between the germline ends. DNA for the CDR3: TGTGCCAGTAGGCAGAAATTAGCGAACACCGGGGAGCTGTTTTTT. As protein: CASRQKLANTGELFF. The whole variable domain, filled in from reference TRBV19 and TRBJ2-2, reads DGGITQSPKYLFRKEGQNVTLSCEQNLNHDAMYWYRQDPGQGLRLIYYSQIVNDFQKGDIAEGYSVSREKKESFPLTVTSAQKNPTAFYLCASRQKLANTGELFFGEGSRLTVL.

The table lists this clonotype with many counts. The rearrangement joins TRBV6-5 to TRBJ2-1; no clear D. V lost 5 bases and J lost 12, with 11 bases in between. Per germline, CDR1 MNHEY and CDR2 SVGAGI. The CDR3 extends over 11 amino acids. The CDR3 nucleotides are TGTGCCAGCAGTGACGAGGTCCTGCAGTTCTTC. Translation: CASSDEVLQFF.

This clonotype was picked up one time. The chain combines TRBV4-1 with TRBJ2-7; perhaps TRBD1 as D (6 bases). The CDR3 covers 13 residues. Trimming took 4 bases from V and 5 from J, leaving 12 bases between them. In germline, CDR1 is MGHRA, CDR2 YSYEKL. The CDR3 sequence is CASSLNRVDEQYF. CDR3 bases: TGCGCCAGCAGCCTTAACAGGGTGGACGAGCAGTACTTC.

This chain connects TRBV27 to TRBJ1-6, with a weak D call TRBD1 (5 bases). Trimming removed 2 bases at V and 7 bases at J, with 15 bases between. The CDR3 has 16 residues. The germline CDR1 and CDR2 sequences are MNHEY and SMNVEV (reference sequence). CDR3: CASSLTLIGGNSPLHF. The CDR3 DNA reads as TGTGCCAGCAGTTTAACCTTAATCGGGGGGAATTCACCCCTCCACTTT.

This clonotype was found a few times. The rearrangement links TRBV6-5 to TRBJ2-7; the D gene is possibly TRBD1 (5 bases). Germline CDR1 MNHEY, CDR2 SVGAGI. The CDR3 runs 12 residues. Trimming took off 7 bases at V and 3 bases at J, with 10 bases between the two ends. CDR3 sequence: CASTPDNYEQYF. The CDR3 DNA sequence: TGTGCCAGCACTCCGGACAACTACGAGCAGTACTTC.

V and J are TRBV3-1 and TRBJ1-2; 7 bases are a match to TRBD1. The J segment lost 3 bases and the V segment lost 4 bases, leaving 8 bases of the junction unmatched. CDR3 size: 15 residues. Germline CDR1 and CDR2: LGHDT and YNNKEL (reference sequence). The chain's CDR3 is CASSPMTGSDYGYTF. The CDR3 DNA reads TGTGCCAGCAGCCCTATGACAGGGTCCGACTATGGCTACACCTTC. Based on the CDR3 plus reference TRBV3-1 and TRBJ1-2, the full variable domain is DTAVSQTPKYLVTQMGNDKSIKCEQNLGHDTMYWYKQDSKKFLKIMFSYNNKELIINETVPNRFSPKSPDKAHLNLHINSLELGDSAVYFCASSPMTGSDYGYTFGSGTRLTVV.

The chain combines TRBV14 with TRBJ2-3; the D is unclear. From germline, CDR1 is SGHDN and CDR2 FVKESK. Trimming pared 4 bases from V and 3 bases from J, leaving 23 bases between. The CDR3 has 18 amino acids. Here the CDR3 DNA reads TGTGCCAGCAGCCCGATTGGCCCCCAGGTCCTTCAGACAGATACGCAGTATTTT. As protein: CASSPIGPQVLQTDTQYF.

This clonotype was detected a few times. This chain joins TRBV7-2 and TRBJ1-4; D might be TRBD1 (6 bases). The CDR3 extends over 17 amino acids. The germline gives CDR1 SGHTA, CDR2 FQGNSA. Trimming shortened V by 2 bases and J by 8 bases, and 21 bases separated the two germline ends. Here the CDR3 reads CASSLWVLGAGREKLFF. CDR3 DNA: TGTGCCAGCAGCTTATGGGTCTTGGGGGCGGGCCGAGAAAAACTGTTTTTT.

The genes are TRBV12-3 or TRBV12-4 and TRBJ2-2; weak D call: TRBD1 (6 bases). The CDR3 has 15 residues. Trimming removed 3 bases from V and 4 bases from J, with 12 bases in between. The CDR3 region has the DNA TGTGCCAGCAGTTTCGTGACAGGCTCCACCGGGGAGCTGTTTTTT. It is translated as CASSFVTGSTGELFF.

The chain joins TRBV2 to TRBJ2-3, with 14 bases fitting TRBD2. The V and J ends lost 8 bases and 5 bases, in that order; junction bases with no gene match: 12. This CDR3 spans 17 amino acids. CDR1 and CDR2 (germline): SNHLY, FYNNEI. CDR3 in DNA: TGTGCCAGCCCGCCGACGACTAGCGGGAGGGAAGGAGATACGCAGTATTTT. Protein product: CASPPTTSGREGDTQYF.

This clonotype was detected only a few times. The rearrangement joins TRBV29-1 to TRBJ1-2, with a tentative D call TRBD1 (5 bases). Trimming stripped 0 bases from V and 6 bases from J, with 14 bases between. Germline V gives CDR1 SQVTM, CDR2 ANQGSEA. The CDR3 spans 14 residues. In DNA, the CDR3 is TGCAGCGTTGAAGATCCAAGGACACCGAATGGCTACACCTTC. Translated: CSVEDPRTPNGYTF.

The rearrangement joins TRBV28 to TRBJ2-3, with D unresolved. Germline V CDR1 and CDR2: MDHEN, SYDVKM. Trimming pared 11 bases from V and 6 bases from J, leaving 12 bases between. The CDR3 extends over 11 amino acids. The CDR3, as DNA: TGTGCCGTCGATAGGTCCGATACGCAGTATTTT. It specifies CAVDRSDTQYF.

This clonotype was detected only a few times. This chain joins TRBV27 and TRBJ1-1, with D possibly being TRBD1 (5 bases). The CDR3 spans 13 residues. Germline CDR1 reads MNHEY; CDR2 reads SMNVEV (reference sequence). Trimming left V 0 bases short and J 7 bases short, with 9 bases between. This CDR3 is CASSLSGRVEAFF. CDR3 sequence (DNA): TGTGCCAGCAGTTTATCGGGCAGGGTTGAAGCTTTCTTT.

In its sample, this clonotype was seen a few times. The chain is built from TRBV12-3 or TRBV12-4 and TRBJ1-2, with 9 bases identical to TRBD1. The CDR3 runs to 14 residues. J lost 8 bases, V lost 3 bases, and 7 bases had no gene match. The CDR3 DNA reads as TGTGCCAGCAGTTTTTCTAGGACAGGGGACGGCTACACCTTC. Its translation is CASSFSRTGDGYTF.

The chain combines TRBV20-1 with TRBJ2-5, with 11 bases fitting TRBD2. Germline loops: CDR1 DFQATT, CDR2 SNEGSKA (reference sequence). The CDR3 has 14 amino acids. Trimming cost V 5 bases and J 3 bases; bases outside gene matches: 5. The CDR3: CSADLAGGKETQYF. CDR3 nucleotides: TGCAGTGCTGACCTAGCGGGGGGAAAAGAGACCCAGTACTTC.

V gene TRBV29-1 combines with J gene TRBJ2-5; D remains unclear. V lost 4 bases and J lost 1, with 7 bases in between. Germline V gives CDR1 SQVTM, CDR2 ANQGSEA. The CDR3 is 12 amino acids. CDR3 sequence: CSVVVGQETQYF. The CDR3 coding sequence is TGCAGCGTTGTTGTAGGCCAAGAGACCCAGTACTTC.

The rearrangement links TRBV15 to TRBJ1-4, with no clear D. From germline, CDR1 is LNHNV and CDR2 YYDKDF (reference sequence). The CDR3 spans 15 residues. V lost 6 bases, J lost 1 base, and 12 bases lay in between. The CDR3 nucleotides are TGTGCCACCAGTCGGGGAGTAGGAACTAATGAAAAACTGTTTTTT. As protein: CATSRGVGTNEKLFF.

The V gene is TRBV12-3 or TRBV12-4, the J gene TRBJ1-1; no firm D call. The CDR3 runs to 15 residues. Deletions cut 4 bases from V and 2 bases from J, with 14 bases between. The CDR3 region is CASSYGRVGNTEAFF. The CDR3 DNA reads TGTGCCAGCAGTTATGGCCGGGTGGGAAACACTGAAGCTTTCTTT.

A remark on this clonotype: The germline gene is not matched at one end of the junction; a read error may be the cause. The chain links TRBV10-3 to TRBJ2-1, with 10 bases identical to TRBD2. This CDR3 is 18 amino acids long. The germline V gene encodes CDR1 ENHRY and CDR2 SYGVKD. CDR3 amino acids: CAFSLSVAGGSVSDEQFF. CDR3 DNA sequence: TGTGCCTTCAGTTTATCCGTAGCGGGAGGTTCAGTTAGCGATGAGCAGTTCTTC.

There are a few counts of this clonotype. The genes are TRBV20-1 and TRBJ1-5, with TRBD1 as a possible D gene (6 bases). Trimming removed 0 bases at V and 7 bases at J, with 13 bases between. This CDR3 region has 14 residues. Germline CDR1 is DFQATT and CDR2 is SNEGSKA (reference sequence). The CDR3 DNA sequence: TGCAGTGCTAGAGATGGGGGGGCAGAGCAGCCCCAGCATTTT. Residues: CSARDGGAEQPQHF.

CDR3 DNA sequence: TGTGCCACCAGTGACGATTCGACTAGCGGGTTTCAAGAGACCCAGTACTTC. Its protein product is CATSDDSTSGFQETQYF. J is TRBJ2-5 and V is TRBV24-1; 10 bases align to TRBD2. The CDR3 totals 17 residues. Germline V lookup: CDR1 KGHDR, CDR2 SFDVKD. V was pared by 4 bases and J by 2 bases, with 9 bases of the junction left unmatched.